This T cell receptor (beta chain) was found in a study of shared clonotypes between healthy human individuals. Study results and limitations: Clonotypes not shared had lower generation probabilities than those common to all four donors.

Naive CD8 cells were CD45RO-negative, positively selected for CCR7, excluding terminally differentiated effector memory CD45RA+ cells. Repertoires were generated with immunoSEQ multiplex PCR, while TCRdb's copy carries only in-frame clones and drops some. The sample records about 650,000 clones, about 95% being singletons. Comments on this clone: Its antigen is not identified.

Trimming stripped 6 bases from V and 3 bases from J, with 15 bases between. Germline assignment: CDR1 SGDLS and CDR2 YYNGEE. This CDR3 has 15 residues. This sequence was found in a woman aged 25-40 years in good health. Sequenced material: naive CD8+ T cells sorted from blood. V is TRBV9 and J is TRBJ2-2; D possibly matches TRBD1 or TRBD2 (5 bases each). CDR3 sequence reads: CASNSGRGYTGELFF. As DNA, the CDR3 is TGTGCCAGCAATTCGGGACGGGGTTACACCGGGGAGCTGTTTTTT.